These 5 T cell receptor beta chains were all obtained from the same sample, sequenced in a study of CD8 T cells in Susac syndrome. RNA amounts of about 0.45 to 1 ug underwent reverse transcription with random hexamers. TCRdb ran MiXCR on the immunoSEQ multiplex PCR reads and lists one entry per CDR3 protein. The sample includes tens of thousands of distinct CDR3 sequences, 85% to 95% of them seen just once. Sequenced material: CD8+ T cells from PBMCs. The receptors come from a human donor with Susac syndrome.

The chain's CDR3 is CASSVRSSGGPYEQYF. The DNA of the CDR3 is TGTGCCAGCAGCGTGAGATCTAGCGGGGGTCCCTACGAGCAGTACTTC. V gene TRBV9 combines with J gene TRBJ2-7; 10 positions agree with TRBD2. The CDR3 covers 16 residues. Per germline, CDR1 SGDLS and CDR2 YYNGEE. V gave up 2 bases and J gave up 2 bases; unmatched junction bases: 7.

The chain recombines TRBV12-3 or TRBV12-4 with TRBJ2-7; TRBD1 might be the D (6 bases). The CDR3 loop spans 16 amino acids. Trimming cost V 0 bases and J 6 bases, with 18 bases left between them. The CDR3 nucleotides read TGTGCCAGCAGTTTAGCTGCTCAGGGGACGGGTTTCGAGCAGTACTTC. The encoded protein is CASSLAAQGTGFEQYF.

The chain employs TRBV18 and TRBJ2-7; D is possibly TRBD2 (6 bases). CDR3 length: 16 amino acids. The germline V and J ends were trimmed by 2 bases and 1 base, with 15 bases remaining between them. Germline assignment: CDR1 KGHSH and CDR2 LQKENI. The CDR3 sequence is CASSPSDRGGSYEQYF. The CDR3, as DNA: TGTGCCAGCTCACCAAGCGATCGCGGAGGGTCCTACGAGCAGTACTTC.

The V gene is TRBV7-9, the J gene TRBJ2-1, with D perhaps matching TRBD2 (5 bases). Trimming removed 0 bases from V and 9 bases from J, with 6 bases in between. The CDR3 runs 12 residues. The germline gives CDR1 SEHNR, CDR2 FQNEAQ (reference sequence). CDR3 loop: CASSLAGSEQFF. CDR3 DNA: TGTGCCAGCAGCTTAGCTGGGAGTGAGCAGTTCTTC.

The chain has TRBV28 and TRBJ1-1; 7 bases line up with TRBD1. Germline V CDR1 and CDR2: MDHEN, SYDVKM. The V segment lost 5 bases and the J segment 8 bases; nucleotides outside the gene matches: 8. The CDR3 runs to 13 residues. The DNA for the CDR3 is TGTGCCAGCAGTCTGACCAAGACAGGGGAAGCTTTCTTT. This sequence encodes CASSLTKTGEAFF.